Below are 30 T cell receptor beta chains sequenced from a single sample in a study of blood T cells in healthy people across ages. It was with a sample-barcoded 5' primer and a J-beta primer mix that a second PCR of about 7 to 12 cycles was run. TCRdb reanalysed the 5' RACE reads using MiXCR and keeps one entry per CDR3 protein. The sample records around 800,000 distinct CDR3 sequences, less than 60% being singletons. What was sequenced was blood. The source of these receptors is a man older than 75 in good health.

This chain links TRBV2 with TRBJ2-1, with D perhaps matching TRBD2 (6 bases). V lost 0 bases and J lost 10, with 13 bases in between. The CDR3 is 14 residues long. Looked up from germline, CDR1 is SNHLY and CDR2 is FYNNEI. CDR3 in amino acids: CASSEAAGRGEQFF. As DNA, the CDR3 is TGTGCCAGCAGTGAAGCTGCAGGTCGGGGGGAGCAGTTCTTC.

The chain has TRBV14 and TRBJ2-4; TRBD1 aligns across 7 bases. V lost 4 bases to trimming and J lost 13 bases; unmatched junction nucleotides: 16. This CDR3 has 15 residues. Germline lookup yields CDR1 SGHDN and CDR2 FVKESK. The CDR3 DNA sequence: TGTGCCAGCAGCCCTTACAAAACGACAGGGTCCACCCAGTACTTC. It translates to CASSPYKTTGSTQYF.

This clonotype was observed a handful of times. The V and J genes are TRBV12-3 or TRBV12-4 and TRBJ2-3; 7 bases are a match to TRBD2. The CDR3 length is 18 residues. V lost 2 bases, J lost 2 bases, and 13 bases stayed unmatched. The CDR3 loop reads CASSLQVGLAVNTDTQYF. Here the CDR3 DNA reads TGTGCCAGCAGTTTACAAGTAGGTCTAGCGGTTAACACAGATACGCAGTATTTT.

The chain recombines TRBV11-2 with TRBJ2-1, with no clear D. V dropped 0 bases and J dropped 3 bases, with 3 bases sitting between them. The germline V gene encodes CDR1 SGHAT and CDR2 FQNNGV. This CDR3 region has 13 residues. The CDR3: CASSLEFYNEQFF. The CDR3 bases are TGTGCCAGCAGCTTAGAGTTCTACAATGAGCAGTTCTTC.

This clonotype appeared a few times. The rearrangement uses TRBV5-1 and TRBJ2-7; 8 bases line up with TRBD1. With 4 bases clipped from V and 3 bases from J, the junction kept 6 bases outside the gene matches. The germline V gene has CDR1 SGHRS and CDR2 YFSETQ. This CDR3 has 14 amino acids. The CDR3 nucleotides read TGCGCCAGCAGCAAGGACAGGGTCAACTACGAGCAGTACTTC. Protein: CASSKDRVNYEQYF. The complete variable domain, with remaining parts taken from reference TRBV5-1 and TRBJ2-7, reads KAGVTQTPRYLIKTRGQQVTLSCSPISGHRSVSWYQQTPGQGLQFLFEYFSETQRNKGNFPGRFSGRQFSNSRSEMNVSTLELGDSALYLCASSKDRVNYEQYFGPGTRLTVT.

In DNA form, the CDR3 reads TGTGCCAGCAGCGTAGGACAGGGGACCCTCGAGCAGTACTTC. It codes for CASSVGQGTLEQYF. The V call is TRBV9, the J call TRBJ2-5; 8 positions agree with TRBD1. The end of the DNA aligns better with TRBJ2-7, so the J call may be wrong. The V gene's germline CDR1 is SGDLS and CDR2 YYNGEE. The CDR3 has 14 residues.

This clonotype was seen only a few times. This sequence joins TRBV20-1 and TRBJ2-3; no clear D gene. V shed 2 bases and J shed 0 bases, with 15 bases lying between them. CDR1 is DFQATT, CDR2 SNEGSKA, per germline (reference sequence). This CDR3 has 16 residues. CDR3 DNA sequence: TGCAGTGCTAGAAAGGCTTCCACTTCTAGCACAGATACGCAGTATTTT. It encodes CSARKASTSSTDTQYF.

This clonotype was recorded a few times. The chain recombines TRBV12-3 or TRBV12-4 with TRBJ2-7; 10 nucleotides match TRBD1. This CDR3 has 14 amino acids. V gave up 7 bases and J gave up 2 bases; unmatched junction bases: 5. The CDR3 coding sequence is TGTGCCAGCACCCTCGGGACAGGGGCCTACGAGCAGTACTTC. Encoded protein: CASTLGTGAYEQYF.

This clonotype turned up a few times. The chain couples TRBV12-3 or TRBV12-4 to TRBJ2-7; 9 nucleotides line up with TRBD2. Unmatched junction bases numbered 13, after V lost 5 bases and J lost 2 bases. The CDR3 sequence is 17 residues long. The CDR3 nucleotides are TGTGCCAGCAGTCCAGTGGGATTTGCGGGAGGGCCCTACGAGCAGTACTTC. Translation: CASSPVGFAGGPYEQYF.

This chain links TRBV4-2 with TRBJ2-3; 7 positions match TRBD1. Losses at the gene ends were 0 bases for V and 2 bases for J; bases not matched to a gene: 11. CDR1 LGHNA and CDR2 YNFKEQ come from the germline V gene. This CDR3 comprises 18 residues. The CDR3 DNA reads TGTGCCAGCAGCCAAGAGTGGACAGGAATTACCCCCACAGATACGCAGTATTTT. Encoded protein: CASSQEWTGITPTDTQYF.

This chain connects TRBV29-1 to TRBJ2-5; D possibly corresponds to TRBD2 (7 bases). This CDR3 region has 12 residues. V shed 4 bases and J shed 5 bases, with 11 bases lying between them. Germline V lookup: CDR1 SQVTM, CDR2 ANQGSEA. This CDR3 is CSVVGGAETQYF. CDR3 coding DNA: TGCAGCGTTGTTGGGGGGGCGGAGACCCAGTACTTC.

This clonotype was counted ten times or more. With a much larger clone just one base away, this may be a read error. V is TRBV12-3 or TRBV12-4 and J is TRBJ2-7, with 13 bases that match TRBD2. Trimming at V came to 6 bases and at J to 7 bases, leaving 3 bases not matched to a gene. This CDR3 comprises 13 residues. The CDR3 sequence: CASSLGLAGEQYF. The DNA of the CDR3 is TGTGCCAGCAGCCTGGGACTAGCGGGAGAGCAGTACTTC.

Details on this clonotype: A read error is possible here, since a much larger clone lies one base away. V and J are TRBV29-1 and TRBJ2-5; D perhaps matches TRBD2 (5 bases). The germline CDR1 and CDR2 sequences are SQVTM and ANQGSEA. CDR3 size: 13 residues. CDR3 region: CSVEDLLVETRYF. The CDR3 bases are TGCAGCGTTGAGGACTTGCTGGTAGAGACCCGGTACTTC.

The V and J genes are TRBV12-3 or TRBV12-4 and TRBJ2-7; tentatively, D is TRBD2 (6 bases). The ends were cut back, 0 bases at V and 7 bases at J, with 22 bases in the middle. This CDR3 spans 17 amino acids. CDR3 amino acids: CASSLAPPGLLYNEQYF. The CDR3 bases are TGTGCCAGCAGTTTAGCCCCGCCCGGACTACTCTACAATGAGCAGTACTTC.

About this clonotype: A much more abundant neighbour one base away suggests this may be a read error. V usage is TRBV6-6 and J usage is TRBJ1-1; D gene uncertain. CDR3 length: 13 amino acids. The germline V gene has CDR1 MNHNY and CDR2 SVGAGI (reference sequence). The CDR3: CTSSPRQYTEAFF. The CDR3 nucleotides read TGTACCAGCAGTCCTCGACAATACACTGAAGCTTTCTTT.

The rearrangement joins TRBV20-1 to TRBJ2-1, with 8 bases that match TRBD2. J was trimmed by 4 bases and V by 0 bases; bases with no gene match: 8. There are 16 residues in the CDR3. The germline gives CDR1 DFQATT, CDR2 SNEGSKA (reference sequence). CDR3: CSARDSRTSTYNEQFF. The CDR3 DNA is TGCAGTGCTAGAGATTCGAGGACTAGCACATACAATGAGCAGTTCTTC.

The chain carries TRBV6-2 or TRBV6-3 and TRBJ2-7; TRBD1 matches at 9 bases. Germline CDR1 is MNHEY and CDR2 is SVGEGT. The CDR3 has 14 residues. V shed 5 bases and J 2 bases; nucleotides not matched to a gene: 4. CDR3 nucleotides: TGTGCCAGCAGTGGGACAGGGAAAACCTACGAGCAGTACTTC. This encodes CASSGTGKTYEQYF.

In its sample, this clonotype was seen a few times. This CDR3 is CASSGDLGTDTQYF. CDR3 in DNA: TGCGCCAGCAGTGGGGACCTGGGCACAGATACGCAGTATTTT. The chain links TRBV10-1 to TRBJ2-3; D may correspond to TRBD1 or TRBD2 (5 bases each). The CDR3 length is 14 residues. CDR1 WNHNN and CDR2 SYGVQD come from the germline V gene (reference sequence). The V end was cut by 4 bases, the J end by 1 base, with 9 bases between.

The CDR3 nucleotides are TGTGCCAGCAGCCGGGACAGTAACACTGAAGCTTTCTTT. This codes for CASSRDSNTEAFF. The chain couples TRBV12-3 or TRBV12-4 to TRBJ1-1; 7 bases map to TRBD1. Trimming at V came to 6 bases and at J to 2 bases, leaving 3 bases not matched to a gene. The CDR3 consists of 13 residues.

On this clonotype itself: This clone may be a read error of a much larger clone one base away. The genes are TRBV7-2 and TRBJ1-1; D ambiguous. Germline CDR1 reads SGHTA; CDR2 reads FQGNSA. The CDR3 sequence is 14 residues long. The CDR3 protein is CAGSLTAGNTEAFF. In DNA, the CDR3 is TGTGCCGGCAGCTTAACAGCGGGGAACACTGAAGCTTTCTTT.

The gene calls are TRBV28 and TRBJ2-4, with 7 bases that match TRBD2. The CDR3 loop spans 18 amino acids. Per germline, CDR1 MDHEN and CDR2 SYDVKM. V lost 2 bases and J lost 9; bases outside the gene matches: 19. The CDR3 region is CASSLILGVGRGDGIQYF. In DNA form, the CDR3 reads TGTGCCAGCAGTTTAATACTCGGGGTTGGTCGGGGGGATGGCATTCAGTACTTC.

The CDR3: CSATLGASGSTDTQYF. DNA for the CDR3: TGCAGTGCTACCCTGGGGGCTAGCGGTAGCACAGATACGCAGTATTTT. This chain uses TRBV20-1 with TRBJ2-3; weak D call: TRBD2 (7 bases). Trimming removed 4 bases from V and 0 bases from J, with 17 bases in between. This CDR3 comprises 16 residues. CDR1 and CDR2 (germline): DFQATT, SNEGSKA (reference sequence).

The chain is built from TRBV20-1 and TRBJ1-5; the D gene is possibly TRBD1 (5 bases). CDR3 length: 16 amino acids. The V end lost 5 bases, the J end lost 4 bases, and 21 bases lay between the germline ends. Germline CDR1 is DFQATT and CDR2 is SNEGSKA (reference sequence). The CDR3 sequence: CSASPGRGRFNQPQHF. Written as DNA, the CDR3 is TGCAGTGCTTCCCCCGGGAGGGGACGATTTAATCAGCCCCAGCATTTT.

Concerning this clonotype: A single base separates this from a much larger clone, so it may be a read error. Given the absence of the conserved phenylalanine or tryptophan at the CDR3 end, a read error is likely. The chain is built from TRBV20-1 and TRBJ2-5, with TRBD2 identical over 10 bases. The CDR3 sequence is 14 residues long. The J segment lost 11 bases and the V segment lost 7 bases, leaving 16 bases of the junction unmatched. Germline-derived CDR1 and CDR2 are DFQATT and SNEGSKA (reference sequence). CDR3 nucleotides: TGCAGTGTTTTAGCGGGAGGTCTCTACAATGAGCAGTACTTG. Its translation is CSVLAGGLYNEQYL.

The rearrangement links TRBV20-1 to TRBJ2-3, with 9 bases that match TRBD2. Unmatched junction bases numbered 5, after V lost 0 bases and J lost 1 base. The CDR3 length is 16 residues. CDR1 DFQATT and CDR2 SNEGSKA come from the germline V gene (reference sequence). The CDR3 reads CSARDFQRGGTDTQYF. DNA for the CDR3: TGCAGTGCTAGAGATTTCCAGCGGGGGGGCACAGATACGCAGTATTTT.

V and J are TRBV10-2 and TRBJ1-5, with TRBD1 identical over 7 bases. Germline CDR1 is WSHSY and CDR2 is SAAADI. The CDR3 extends over 19 amino acids. Trimming cost V 6 bases and J 4 bases; bases outside gene matches: 21. Here the CDR3 reads CASRKGGRGMRGDNQPQHF. The CDR3 DNA follows: TGCGCCAGCAGGAAGGGAGGCAGGGGGATGCGAGGGGATAATCAGCCCCAGCATTTT.

To note about this clonotype: The CDR3 carries no conserved terminal phenylalanine or tryptophan, so it likely arises from a read error. The chain has TRBV29-1 and TRBJ2-1; 11 bases align to TRBD2. CDR1 and CDR2 from the germline V gene are SQVTM and ANQGSEA. The CDR3 covers 15 residues. Trimming cost V 0 bases and J 5 bases; bases outside gene matches: 3. CDR3 residues: CSVEDGTSGDNEQFL. The CDR3, as DNA: TGCAGCGTTGAAGATGGGACTAGCGGCGACAATGAGCAGTTCTTA.

This chain connects TRBV4-2 to TRBJ2-1; 10 bases align to TRBD2. The CDR3 is 17 residues long. V trimming: 0 bases; J trimming: 3 bases; junction bases outside the gene matches: 5. Germline loops: CDR1 LGHNA, CDR2 YNFKEQ. The CDR3 coding sequence is TGTGCCAGCAGCCAAGATGAGCTAGCGGGAGTCTACAATGAGCAGTTCTTC. Translated: CASSQDELAGVYNEQFF.

The CDR3 spells CAISPVGGSPDTQYF. The CDR3 DNA sequence: TGTGCCATCAGTCCCGTGGGCGGGAGCCCCGATACGCAGTATTTT. The chain recombines TRBV10-3 with TRBJ2-3; 7 positions agree with TRBD2. The trim removed 5 bases at V and 6 bases at J, leaving 11 bases unmatched. From germline, CDR1 is ENHRY and CDR2 SYGVKD. This CDR3 has 15 residues.

CDR3 protein: CASSVGWAWRDNEQFF. Written as DNA, the CDR3 is TGTGCCAGCAGCGTCGGGTGGGCTTGGAGGGACAATGAGCAGTTCTTC. V and J are TRBV9 and TRBJ2-1; a possible D gene is TRBD2 (6 bases). With 2 bases removed from V and 5 bases from J, the gap between germline ends came to 17 bases. This CDR3 has 16 amino acids. Germline assignment: CDR1 SGDLS and CDR2 YYNGEE.